These 2 T cell receptor beta chains came from one sample sequenced in a study of T cell repertoires in cytomegalovirus infection. TCRdb itself ran the reads through MiXCR, one entry per CDR3 protein. The sample shows 900,000 to 950,000 distinct CDR3 sequences, approximately 31% of them seen only once. These TCRs' antigens remain unknown. The sequencing here drew on cultured CD8+ T cells from PBMCs, taken from culture after CMV antigen stimulation. Receptors originate from a human donor in good health (CMV status not recorded). Some clones in this sample may be carry-over from other donors' samples.

This clonotype was recorded a few times. The CDR3 sequence: CASSYRLSGGARDTQYF. The CDR3 DNA reads as TGTGCCAGCAGTTACCGGCTTAGCGGGGGGGCAAGAGATACGCAGTATTTT. The gene calls are TRBV6-2 or TRBV6-3 and TRBJ2-3; 11 bases line up with TRBD2. The CDR3 spans 17 residues. The V gene end was trimmed by 2 bases and the J gene end by 5 bases; junction bases not matched to a gene: 9. CDR1 and CDR2 from the germline V gene are MNHEY and SVGEGT.

The chain employs TRBV7-6 and TRBJ2-1; D not certain. The ends were cut back, 3 bases at V and 4 bases at J, with 7 bases in the middle. This CDR3 contains 13 residues. The V gene's germline CDR1 is SGHVS and CDR2 FNYEAQ. The CDR3 sequence is CASSFLVYNEQFF. The CDR3 bases are TGTGCCAGCAGCTTCCTAGTGTACAATGAGCAGTTCTTC.